Below, one T cell receptor (beta chain) is given with its context. Its antigen is currently unknown. Only in-frame clones appear in the TCRdb table, and some are missing; sequencing was by immunoSEQ multiplex PCR. Of 100,000 to 150,000 clones detected, approximately 89% appear once; the ten largest clones hold 1.1%. The sample belongs to a study of cytomegalovirus exposure and HLA in healthy donors. Study outcomes and limitations: According to the study, around 180 TCR beta chains were cytomegalovirus-associated.

The sample was PBMCs. The receptor's source is a woman aged 18 to 35 in good health and CMV-seronegative.

The CDR3 is CASSFSRGDYGYTF. The CDR3 bases are TGTGCCAGCAGCTTTAGTCGGGGAGACTATGGCTACACCTTC. This chain uses TRBV7-2 with TRBJ1-2; no definite D call. Trimming took off 3 bases at V and 3 bases at J, with 11 bases between the two ends. CDR1 is SGHTA and CDR2 is FQGNSA in the germline V gene. The CDR3 runs 14 residues.